This T cell receptor beta chain emerged from a study of cytomegalovirus exposure and HLA in healthy donors. Findings and limits, study-wide: Reports indicated that the classifier achieved high specificity and sensitivity in diagnosing cytomegalovirus status. Among TCR sequences, most were rare, though some public TCRs appeared in many donors. There were reportedly fewer N-insertions in an Asian-associated ancestry cluster than the roughly 670-donor mean, in a later analysis. Further analysis was carried out later, and it showed several of the most significant clusters appearing linked to common viral pathogens.

In the PCR, 60 Vbeta and 13 Jbeta primers were used. Data came from immunoSEQ multiplex PCR; TCRdb stores just in-frame clones and leaves some out. The sample has over 100,000 clones; roughly 80% are singletons. This CDR3 has 14 residues. The V segment lost 5 bases and the J segment 10 bases; nucleotides outside the gene matches: 7. Germline CDR1 reads SEHNR; CDR2 reads FQNEAQ (reference sequence). This clone was counted a few times. Antigen unknown. The gene calls are TRBV7-9 and TRBJ1-6, with 8 bases lining up with TRBD1. The receptor's source is a man aged 30-40 years in good health and CMV-seropositive. The sample comprised PBMCs. The chain's CDR3 is CASSIGQGLSPLHF. The CDR3, as DNA: TGTGCCAGCAGCATAGGACAGGGATTATCACCCCTCCACTTT.